This T cell receptor beta chain derives from a study of blood T cell repertoires in COVID-19. TCRdb's copy holds only in-frame clones and misses some; the assay was immunoSEQ multiplex PCR. The table includes 20,000 or so clones, about 81% detected once. The germline V gene has CDR1 MGHRA and CDR2 YSYEKL. This CDR3 has 14 amino acids. The V end was cut by 1 base, the J end by 7 bases, with 8 bases between. The specimen sequenced was peripheral blood. V and J are TRBV4-1 and TRBJ1-6; D unclear. This clonotype was sampled from a man aged 40-55 years with active or convalescent COVID-19. The CDR3: CASSQGGGNSPLHF. CDR3 DNA: TGCGCCAGCAGCCAAGGCGGTGGGAATTCACCCCTCCACTTT.